The clone carrying this TCR beta chain was counted a few times. The antigen is undetermined. It was with a sample-barcoded 5' primer and a J-beta primer mix that a second PCR of roughly 7 to 12 cycles was run. Each CDR3 protein is one row after TCRdb ran MiXCR on the 5' RACE reads. The repertoire includes about 1,800,000 distinct CDR3 sequences, about 28% of them detected once, and 6.5% to 8.5% sits in the top ten. J gave up 4 bases and V 6 bases, and 8 bases lay outside the gene matches. This CDR3 has 15 amino acids. Germline V CDR1 and CDR2: MNHNY, SVGAGI (reference sequence). This entry comes from a study of blood T cells in healthy people across ages. As for the study in general: Template switching captured about one barcoded beta molecule per two T cells. The study, taken as a whole, reports: Changes in expanded clonotypes were possibly confounded, as the CMV status of donors was unknown. Older age went with lower TCR beta diversity per million T cells, in a roughly linear way.

Material: blood. The chain uses TRBV6-6 and TRBJ2-3; TRBD2 matches at 9 bases. This TCR was sampled from a woman in her thirties in good health. The CDR3 sequence is CASSRGSGSADTQYF. CDR3 DNA: TGTGCCAGCAGCCGGGGTAGCGGGAGCGCAGATACGCAGTATTTT.